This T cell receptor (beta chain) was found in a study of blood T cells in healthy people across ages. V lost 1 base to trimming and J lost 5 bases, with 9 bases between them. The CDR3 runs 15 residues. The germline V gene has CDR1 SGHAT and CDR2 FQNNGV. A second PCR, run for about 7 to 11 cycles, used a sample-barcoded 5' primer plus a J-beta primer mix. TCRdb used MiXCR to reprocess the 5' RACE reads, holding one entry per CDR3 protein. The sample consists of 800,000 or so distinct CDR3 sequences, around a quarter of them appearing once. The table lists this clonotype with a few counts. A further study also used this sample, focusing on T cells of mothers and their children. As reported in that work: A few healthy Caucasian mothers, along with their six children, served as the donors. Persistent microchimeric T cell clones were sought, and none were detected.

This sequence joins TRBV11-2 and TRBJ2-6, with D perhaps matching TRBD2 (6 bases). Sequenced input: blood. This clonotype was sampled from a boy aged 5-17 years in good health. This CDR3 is CASSLGGIRANVLTF. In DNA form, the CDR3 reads TGTGCCAGCAGCTTAGGCGGGATCCGGGCCAACGTCCTGACTTTC.